This is a list of T cell receptor beta chains from one sample in a study of cytomegalovirus exposure and HLA in healthy donors. Clones were read by immunoSEQ multiplex PCR, and TCRdb kept only the in-frame ones, dropping some. The sample has roughly 150,000 clones, about 88% seen once; the top ten hold around 2%. Sequenced sample: PBMCs. These receptors originate from a young woman in good health and CMV-seronegative. Each CDR3 is given with its conserved first and last residue.

V gene	J gene	CDR3 protein
TRBV29-1	TRBJ1-1	CSVEGRSNTEAFF
TRBV12-5	TRBJ2-1	CASGLPLQGLDEQFF
TRBV5-1	TRBJ2-6	CASSRTSGSTAGANVLTF
TRBV6-5	TRBJ2-7	CASSLTRSYEQYF
TRBV9	TRBJ2-2	CASSVGLSNTGELFF
TRBV5-5	TRBJ2-2	CASSLDLYSGANTGELFF
TRBV11-3	TRBJ2-1	CASSSRGGASRDEQFF
TRBV5-6	TRBJ2-3	CASSPIERDLTDTQYF
TRBV5-1	TRBJ1-2	CASAQQGYGYTF
TRBV5-6	TRBJ1-1	CASSLGNLGPNTEAFF
TRBV30	TRBJ1-1	CAWSVQGDTEAFF
TRBV11-2	TRBJ2-3	CASSSGPPRTDTQYF
TRBV7-2	TRBJ2-1	CASSLVLASGDNEQFF
TRBV6-1	TRBJ1-5	CASRSGVRQPQHF
TRBV19	TRBJ2-7	CASSMPLSGTSHYEQYF
TRBV7-9	TRBJ1-2	CASSLGTQVDYGYTF
TRBV5-1	TRBJ1-2	CASSFPDSLYGYTF
TRBV5-5	TRBJ1-1	CASSLGELNTEAFF
TRBV4-1	TRBJ2-1	CASSQGRGGPPEQFF
TRBV11-3	TRBJ2-1	CASSFAGTRSSNEQFF
TRBV30	TRBJ2-1	CAWSRQTYNEQFF
TRBV7-6	TRBJ1-1	CASSLGQGATEAFF
TRBV4-1	TRBJ2-7	CASSPGTSGYEQYF
TRBV12-5	TRBJ1-5	CASGQGHKQPQHF
TRBV27	TRBJ2-1	CASSFGAGEYNEQFF
TRBV7-2	TRBJ1-5	CASSPGFLNQPQHF
TRBV9	TRBJ1-2	CASSPIGRRRGYTF
TRBV13	TRBJ2-1	CASSSSGTISNEQFF
TRBV18	TRBJ2-1	CASSPVLGEQFF
TRBV10-3	TRBJ2-1	CAISASSGGYNEQFF
TRBV6-5	TRBJ2-7	CASSWSGGPPSYEQYF
TRBV20-1	TRBJ1-1	CSASFRTEAFF
TRBV6-1	TRBJ1-6	CASRARQNHPLHF
TRBV29-1	TRBJ2-1	CSVEGRTGRSYNEQFF
TRBV6-4	TRBJ2-3	CASSPRLARTDTQYF
TRBV19	TRBJ2-7	CASSTEARGEQYF
TRBV6-6	TRBJ1-2	CASRGGVLDGYTF
TRBV7-4	TRBJ1-5	CASSLRFPLTSDSGLGNQPQHF
TRBV5-1	TRBJ2-5	CASSLGGEPQETQYF
TRBV5-1	TRBJ2-7	CASRADRGLIYEQYF
TRBV19	TRBJ2-3	CASRSGLAGADTQYF
TRBV30	TRBJ1-4	CAWNWRGNEKLFF
TRBV7-6	TRBJ2-5	CASSVLYDRVETQYF
TRBV5-6	TRBJ2-7	CASSLVEQDYEQYF
TRBV29-1	TRBJ2-5	CSVDRGRETQYF
TRBV27	TRBJ1-3	CASSSLGGLSGNTIYF
TRBV5-1	TRBJ1-2	CASSLNTPGYGYTF
TRBV27	TRBJ2-3	CASSLSSPDTQYF
TRBV2	TRBJ1-1	CASGSGMNTEAFF
TRBV30	TRBJ1-4	CAWEPFGINEKLFF
TRBV29-1	TRBJ2-1	CSVVSLAYNEQFF
TRBV9	TRBJ2-1	CASSASGGRDGNEQFF
TRBV6-1	TRBJ1-2	CASNYDRAGGYTF
TRBV27	TRBJ2-5	CASSPKYQETQYF
TRBV5-1	TRBJ1-1	CASGTLANTEAFF